This TCR beta chain derives from a study of T cell responses to AZD1222 COVID-19 vaccine. This clone was counted once. Here immunoSEQ multiplex PCR was the method, and the copy in TCRdb shows in-frame clones only, minus some. The sample includes under 130,000 clones, over 75% of them seen just once. Sequences were derived from peripheral blood, sampled on day 0 of AZD1222 vaccination. This sequence was found in an adult in good health.

CDR3 protein: CASSITGFSGNTIYF. The DNA of the CDR3 is TGTGCCAGTAGTATCACAGGGTTCTCTGGAAACACCATATATTTT. The chain carries TRBV19 and TRBJ1-3, with a possible D match to TRBD1 (6 bases). The CDR3 runs to 15 residues. Germline CDR1 LNHDA, CDR2 SQIVND (reference sequence). V shed 3 bases and J shed 0 bases, with 9 bases lying between them.